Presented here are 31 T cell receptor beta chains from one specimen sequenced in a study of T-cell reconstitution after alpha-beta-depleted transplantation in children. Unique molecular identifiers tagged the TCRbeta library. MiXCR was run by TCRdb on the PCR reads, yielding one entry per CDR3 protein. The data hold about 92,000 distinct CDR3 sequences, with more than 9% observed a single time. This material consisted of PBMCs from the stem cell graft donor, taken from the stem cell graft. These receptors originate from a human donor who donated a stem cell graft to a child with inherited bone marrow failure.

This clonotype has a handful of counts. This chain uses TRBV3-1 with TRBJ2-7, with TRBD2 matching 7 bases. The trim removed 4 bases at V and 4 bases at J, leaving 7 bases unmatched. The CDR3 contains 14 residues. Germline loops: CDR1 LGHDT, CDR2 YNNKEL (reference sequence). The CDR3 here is CASSLRTRKYEQYF. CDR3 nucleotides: TGTGCCAGCAGCCTCCGGACTAGAAAGTACGAGCAGTACTTC.

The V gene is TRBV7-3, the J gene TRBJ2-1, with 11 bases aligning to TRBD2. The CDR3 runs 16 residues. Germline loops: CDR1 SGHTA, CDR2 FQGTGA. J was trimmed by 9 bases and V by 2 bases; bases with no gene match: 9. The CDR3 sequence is CASSLLGSGGATEQFF. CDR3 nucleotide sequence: TGTGCCAGCAGCTTATTGGGTAGCGGGGGGGCTACTGAGCAGTTCTTC.

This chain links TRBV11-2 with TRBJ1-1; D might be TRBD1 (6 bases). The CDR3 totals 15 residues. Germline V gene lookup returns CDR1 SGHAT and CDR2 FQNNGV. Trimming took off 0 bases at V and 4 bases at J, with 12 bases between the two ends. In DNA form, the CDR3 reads TGTGCCAGCAGCTTAGAACAGGGAGTGGTCACTGAAGCTTTCTTT. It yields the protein CASSLEQGVVTEAFF.

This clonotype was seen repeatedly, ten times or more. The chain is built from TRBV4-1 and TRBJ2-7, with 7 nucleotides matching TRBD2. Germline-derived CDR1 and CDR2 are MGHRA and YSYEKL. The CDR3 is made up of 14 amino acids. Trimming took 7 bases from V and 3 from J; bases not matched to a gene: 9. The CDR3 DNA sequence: TGCGCCAGCACCGTCGGACGGGAGGTCTACGAGCAGTACTTC. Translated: CASTVGREVYEQYF.

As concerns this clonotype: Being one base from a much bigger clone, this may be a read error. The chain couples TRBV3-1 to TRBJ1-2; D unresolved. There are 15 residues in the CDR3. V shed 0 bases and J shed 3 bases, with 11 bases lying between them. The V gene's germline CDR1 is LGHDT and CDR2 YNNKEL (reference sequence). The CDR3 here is CASSQEGAAHYGYTF. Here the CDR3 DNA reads TGTGCCAGCAGCCAAGAGGGAGCAGCGCACTATGGCTACACCTTC.

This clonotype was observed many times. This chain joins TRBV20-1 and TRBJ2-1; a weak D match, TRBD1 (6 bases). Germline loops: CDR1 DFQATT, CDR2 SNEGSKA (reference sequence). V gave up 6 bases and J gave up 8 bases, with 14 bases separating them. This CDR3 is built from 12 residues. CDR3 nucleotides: TGCAGTGCCACAGGGAGTTGGGATGAGCAGTTCTTC. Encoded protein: CSATGSWDEQFF.

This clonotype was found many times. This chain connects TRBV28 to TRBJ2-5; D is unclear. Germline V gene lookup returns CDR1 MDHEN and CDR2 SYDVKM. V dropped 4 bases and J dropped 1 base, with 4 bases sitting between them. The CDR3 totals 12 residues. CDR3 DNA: TGTGCCAGCAGTTCCCCCCAAGAGACCCAGTACTTC. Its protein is CASSSPQETQYF.

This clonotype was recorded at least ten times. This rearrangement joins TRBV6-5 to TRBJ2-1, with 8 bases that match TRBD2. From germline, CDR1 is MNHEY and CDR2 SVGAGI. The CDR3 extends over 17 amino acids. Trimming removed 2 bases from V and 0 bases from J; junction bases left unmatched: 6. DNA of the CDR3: TGTGCCAGCAGTTACCGGGGGGGCAGCGGCTCCTACAATGAGCAGTTCTTC. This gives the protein CASSYRGGSGSYNEQFF.

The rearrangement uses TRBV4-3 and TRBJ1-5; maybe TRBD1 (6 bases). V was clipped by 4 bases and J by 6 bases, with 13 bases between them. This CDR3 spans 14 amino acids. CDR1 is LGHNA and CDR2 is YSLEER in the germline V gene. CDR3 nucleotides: TGCGCCAGCAGCCTAGACAGGAACCCTCAGCCCCAGCATTTT. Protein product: CASSLDRNPQPQHF.

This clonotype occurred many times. CDR3 protein: CASRTGGRQFF. As DNA, the CDR3 is TGTGCCAGCAGGACGGGCGGGAGACAGTTCTTC. The chain recombines TRBV6-2 or TRBV6-3 with TRBJ2-1; TRBD2 matches at 7 bases. Per the germline V gene, CDR1 is MNHEY and CDR2 is SVGEGT. The CDR3 length is 11 residues. The V gene end was trimmed by 6 bases and the J gene end by 13 bases; junction bases not matched to a gene: 6.

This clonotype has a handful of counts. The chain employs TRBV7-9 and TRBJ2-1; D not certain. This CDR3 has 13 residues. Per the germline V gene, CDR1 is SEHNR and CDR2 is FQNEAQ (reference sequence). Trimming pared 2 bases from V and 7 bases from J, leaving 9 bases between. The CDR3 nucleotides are TGTGCCAGCAGCTTAAGGTCAGGTAATGAGCAGTTCTTC. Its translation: CASSLRSGNEQFF.

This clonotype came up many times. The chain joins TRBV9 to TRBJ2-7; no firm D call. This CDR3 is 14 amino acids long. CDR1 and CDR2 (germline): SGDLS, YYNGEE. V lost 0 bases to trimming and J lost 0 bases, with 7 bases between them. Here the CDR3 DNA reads TGTGCCAGCAGCGTAGATCACAGCTCCTACGAGCAGTACTTC. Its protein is CASSVDHSSYEQYF.

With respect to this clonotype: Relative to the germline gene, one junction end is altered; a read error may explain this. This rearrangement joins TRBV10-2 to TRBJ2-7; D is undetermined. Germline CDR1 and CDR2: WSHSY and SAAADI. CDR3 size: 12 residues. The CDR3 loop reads CASSELSGRQYF. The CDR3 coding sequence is TGCGCCAGCAGTGAGTTATCCGGGCGGCAGTATTTC.

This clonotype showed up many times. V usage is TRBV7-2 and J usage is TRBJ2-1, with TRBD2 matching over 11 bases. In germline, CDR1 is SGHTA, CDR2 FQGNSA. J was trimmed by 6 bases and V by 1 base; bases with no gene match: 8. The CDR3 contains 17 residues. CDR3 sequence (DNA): TGTGCCAGCAGCTTAGTCGCTACTAGCGGGGGCTCCAATGAGCAGTTCTTC. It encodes CASSLVATSGGSNEQFF. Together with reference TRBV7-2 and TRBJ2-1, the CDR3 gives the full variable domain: GAGVSQSPSNKVTEKGKDVELRCDPISGHTALYWYRQSLGQGLEFLIYFQGNSAPDKSGLPSDRFSAERTGGSVSTLTIQRTQQEDSAVYLCASSLVATSGGSNEQFFGPGTRLTVL.

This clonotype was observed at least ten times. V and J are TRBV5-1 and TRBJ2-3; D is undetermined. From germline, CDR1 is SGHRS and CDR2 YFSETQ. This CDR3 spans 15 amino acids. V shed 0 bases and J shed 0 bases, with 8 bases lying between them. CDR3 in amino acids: CASSLDRASTDTQYF. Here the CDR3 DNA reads TGCGCCAGCAGCTTGGACAGAGCTAGCACAGATACGCAGTATTTT.

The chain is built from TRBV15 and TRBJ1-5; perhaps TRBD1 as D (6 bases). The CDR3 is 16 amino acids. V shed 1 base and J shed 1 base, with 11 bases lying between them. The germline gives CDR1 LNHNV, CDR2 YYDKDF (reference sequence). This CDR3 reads CATSRAGGLSNQPQHF. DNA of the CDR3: TGTGCCACCAGCAGAGCCGGGGGGCTAAGCAATCAGCCCCAGCATTTT.

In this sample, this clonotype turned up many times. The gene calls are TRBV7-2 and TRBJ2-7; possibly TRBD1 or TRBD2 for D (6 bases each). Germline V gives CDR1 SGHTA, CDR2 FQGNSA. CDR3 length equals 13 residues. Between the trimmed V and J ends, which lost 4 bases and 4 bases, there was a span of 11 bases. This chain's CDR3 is CASSSRGGYEQYF. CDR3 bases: TGTGCCAGCAGCTCTAGAGGGGGGTACGAGCAGTACTTC.

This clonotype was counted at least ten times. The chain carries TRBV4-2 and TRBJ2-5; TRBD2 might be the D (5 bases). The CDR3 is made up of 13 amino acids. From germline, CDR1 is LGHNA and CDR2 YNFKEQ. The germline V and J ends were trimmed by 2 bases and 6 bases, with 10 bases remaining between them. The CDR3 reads CASSQLLAQTQYF. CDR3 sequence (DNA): TGTGCCAGCAGCCAACTTCTAGCTCAGACCCAGTACTTC.

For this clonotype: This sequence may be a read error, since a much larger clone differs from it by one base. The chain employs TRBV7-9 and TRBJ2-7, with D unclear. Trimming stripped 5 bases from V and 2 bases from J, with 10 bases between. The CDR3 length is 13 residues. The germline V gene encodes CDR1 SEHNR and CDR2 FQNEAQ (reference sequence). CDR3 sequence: CASSPAATYEQYF. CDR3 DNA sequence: TGTGCCAGCAGCCCCGCAGCGACCTACGAGCAGTACTTC.

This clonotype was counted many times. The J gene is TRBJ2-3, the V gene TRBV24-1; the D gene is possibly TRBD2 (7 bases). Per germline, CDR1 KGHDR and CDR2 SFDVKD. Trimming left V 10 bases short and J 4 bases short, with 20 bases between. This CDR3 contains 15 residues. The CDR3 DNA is TGTGCCACTGGGGGGGACTCCAGGACAGCAGATACGCAGTATTTT. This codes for CATGGDSRTADTQYF.

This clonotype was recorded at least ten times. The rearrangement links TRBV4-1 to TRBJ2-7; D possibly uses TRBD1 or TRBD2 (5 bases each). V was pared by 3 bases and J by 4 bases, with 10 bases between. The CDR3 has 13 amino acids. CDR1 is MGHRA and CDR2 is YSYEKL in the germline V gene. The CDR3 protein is CASSQREGYEQYF. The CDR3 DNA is TGCGCCAGCAGCCAGCGCGAGGGGTACGAGCAGTACTTC.

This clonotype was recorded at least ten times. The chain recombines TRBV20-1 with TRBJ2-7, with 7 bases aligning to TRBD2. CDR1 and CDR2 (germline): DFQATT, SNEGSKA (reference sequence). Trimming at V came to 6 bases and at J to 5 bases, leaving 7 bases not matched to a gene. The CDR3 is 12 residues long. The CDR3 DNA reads TGCAGTGCAGGAATGGCGGGGGACGAGCAGTACTTC. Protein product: CSAGMAGDEQYF.

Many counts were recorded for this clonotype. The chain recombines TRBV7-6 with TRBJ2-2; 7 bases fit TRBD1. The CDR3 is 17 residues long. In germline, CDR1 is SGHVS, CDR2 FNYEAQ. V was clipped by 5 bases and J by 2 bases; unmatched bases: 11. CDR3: CASSPDFDRANTGELFF. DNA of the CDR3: TGTGCCAGCAGCCCAGATTTCGACAGGGCAAACACCGGGGAGCTGTTTTTT.

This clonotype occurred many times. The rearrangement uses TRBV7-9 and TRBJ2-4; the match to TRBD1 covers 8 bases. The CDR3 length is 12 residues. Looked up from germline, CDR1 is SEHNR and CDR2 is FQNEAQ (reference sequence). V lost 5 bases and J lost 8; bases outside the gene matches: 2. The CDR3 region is CASSDRGDIQYF. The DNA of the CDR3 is TGTGCCAGCAGCGACAGGGGTGACATTCAGTACTTC.

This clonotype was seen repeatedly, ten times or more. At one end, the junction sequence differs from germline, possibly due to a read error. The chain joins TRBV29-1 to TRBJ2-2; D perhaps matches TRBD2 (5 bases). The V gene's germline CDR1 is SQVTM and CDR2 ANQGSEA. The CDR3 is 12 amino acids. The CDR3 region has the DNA TGCAGCGTTGAACAGATCACCGGGGAGCTGTTGTTT. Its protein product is CSVEQITGELLF.

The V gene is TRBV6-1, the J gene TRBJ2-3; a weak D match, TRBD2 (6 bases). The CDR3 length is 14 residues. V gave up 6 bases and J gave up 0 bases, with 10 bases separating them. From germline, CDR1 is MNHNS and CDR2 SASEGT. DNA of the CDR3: TGTGCCAGCAGGACGGACTATAGCACAGATACGCAGTATTTT. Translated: CASRTDYSTDTQYF.

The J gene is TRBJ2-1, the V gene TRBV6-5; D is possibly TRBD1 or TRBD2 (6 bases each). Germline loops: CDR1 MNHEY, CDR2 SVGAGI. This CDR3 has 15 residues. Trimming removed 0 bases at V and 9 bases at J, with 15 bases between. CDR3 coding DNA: TGTGCCAGCAGTTACTCGTGGGGGGCACTTGGTGAGCAGTTCTTC. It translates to CASSYSWGALGEQFF.

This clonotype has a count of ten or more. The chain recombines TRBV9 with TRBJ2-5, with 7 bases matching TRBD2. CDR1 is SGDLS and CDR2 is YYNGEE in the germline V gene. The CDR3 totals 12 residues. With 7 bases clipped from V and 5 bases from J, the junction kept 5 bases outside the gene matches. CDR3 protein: CASGRAGETQYF. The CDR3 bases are TGTGCCAGCGGGAGGGCGGGGGAGACCCAGTACTTC.

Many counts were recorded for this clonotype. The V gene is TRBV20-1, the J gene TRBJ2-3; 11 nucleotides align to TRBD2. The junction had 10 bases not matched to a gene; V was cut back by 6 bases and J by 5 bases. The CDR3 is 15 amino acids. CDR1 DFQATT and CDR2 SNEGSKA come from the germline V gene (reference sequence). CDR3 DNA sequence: TGCAGTGCCGGACCCCTAGCGGGGGGAGGAGATACGCAGTATTTT. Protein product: CSAGPLAGGGDTQYF.

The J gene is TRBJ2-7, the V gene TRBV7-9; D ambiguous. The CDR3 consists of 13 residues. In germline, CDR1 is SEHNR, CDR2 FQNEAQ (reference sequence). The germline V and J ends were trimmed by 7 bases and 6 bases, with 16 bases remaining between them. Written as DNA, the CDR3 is TGTGCCAGCACCCGCCAAGGGCTCGGCGAGCAGTACTTC. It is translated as CASTRQGLGEQYF.

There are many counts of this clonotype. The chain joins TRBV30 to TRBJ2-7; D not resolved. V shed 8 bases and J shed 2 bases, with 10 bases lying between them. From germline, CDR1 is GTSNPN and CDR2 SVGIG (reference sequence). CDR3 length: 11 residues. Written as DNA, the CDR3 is TGTGCCGGAGAGGTGACCTACGAGCAGTACTTC. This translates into CAGEVTYEQYF.